The 21 T cell receptor beta chains listed next were all sequenced from one sample in a study of cytomegalovirus exposure and HLA in healthy donors. Libraries were prepared by immunoSEQ multiplex PCR; TCRdb keeps only in-frame clonotypes and omits some of them. The profile shows around 220,000 clones, about 86% of them singletons. Sequencing used PBMCs. These receptors all come from a woman in her late teens or twenties in good health and CMV-seronegative.

V usage is TRBV5-6 and J usage is TRBJ1-3; the D is unclear. The germline V gene encodes CDR1 SGHDT and CDR2 YYEEEE. Trimming shortened V by 1 base and J by 4 bases, and 24 bases separated the two germline ends. This CDR3 region has 19 residues. CDR3 residues: CASSLWSNSPPSEGNTIYF. The CDR3, as DNA: TGTGCCAGCAGCTTGTGGTCAAACTCACCCCCCAGCGAAGGAAACACCATATATTTT.

The gene calls are TRBV30 and TRBJ2-1, with 9 bases identical to TRBD2. Germline CDR1 GTSNPN, CDR2 SVGIG (reference sequence). Unmatched junction bases numbered 7, after V lost 3 bases and J lost 4 bases. This CDR3 region has 15 residues. The CDR3 protein is CAWRAGTSKYNEQFF. The CDR3 DNA follows: TGTGCCTGGAGGGCCGGGACTAGCAAGTACAATGAGCAGTTCTTC.

This chain connects TRBV9 to TRBJ2-3; D is perhaps TRBD1 (5 bases). The CDR3 is 15 residues long. In germline, CDR1 is SGDLS, CDR2 YYNGEE. V was pared by 0 bases and J by 4 bases, with 12 bases between. In DNA, the CDR3 is TGTGCCAGCAGCGTAGGGCAGGGCCGCCCAGATACGCAGTATTTT. Protein: CASSVGQGRPDTQYF. The whole variable domain, filled in from reference TRBV9 and TRBJ2-3, reads DSGVTQTPKHLITATGQRVTLRCSPRSGDLSVYWYQQSLDQGLQFLIQYYNGEERAKGNILERFSAQQFPDLHSELNLSSLELGDSALYFCASSVGQGRPDTQYFGPGTRLTVL.

The chain couples TRBV7-8 to TRBJ1-2, with a possible D match to TRBD1 (5 bases). V lost 5 bases and J lost 5, with 12 bases in between. The CDR3 has 13 amino acids. CDR1 SGHVS and CDR2 FQNEAQ come from the germline V gene. The CDR3 spells CASSADSPYGYTF. The CDR3, as DNA: TGTGCCAGCAGCGCAGACAGCCCTTATGGCTACACCTTC.

The chain couples TRBV9 to TRBJ2-1; 8 nucleotides agree with TRBD2. Germline V gene data show CDR1 as SGDLS and CDR2 as YYNGEE. V dropped 0 bases and J dropped 7; count of bases not matched to a gene: 9. The length of the CDR3 is 16 residues. The CDR3 sequence: CASSVDGGGPSNEQFF. The CDR3 DNA sequence: TGTGCCAGCAGCGTAGATGGCGGGGGGCCCTCGAATGAGCAGTTCTTC.

The rearrangement links TRBV5-1 to TRBJ1-2; 7 bases agree with TRBD1. The germline V gene encodes CDR1 SGHRS and CDR2 YFSETQ. V lost 4 bases, J lost 2 bases, and 11 bases stayed unmatched. CDR3 length: 16 residues. CDR3 sequence reads: CASSVSTGTANYGYTF. DNA of the CDR3: TGCGCCAGCAGCGTTTCAACCGGGACAGCAAACTATGGCTACACCTTC.

The rearrangement links TRBV9 to TRBJ1-2, with 7 bases aligning to TRBD1. Germline lookup yields CDR1 SGDLS and CDR2 YYNGEE. The CDR3 loop spans 14 amino acids. The J segment lost 0 bases and the V segment lost 2 bases, leaving 1 base of the junction unmatched. CDR3 sequence reads: CASSVDRANYGYTF. The CDR3 DNA follows: TGTGCCAGCAGCGTCGACAGGGCTAACTATGGCTACACCTTC.

V gene TRBV29-1 combines with J gene TRBJ2-3, with D possibly being TRBD2 (5 bases). The V gene lost 1 base and the J gene lost 3 bases, with 23 bases spanning the gap. The germline V gene has CDR1 SQVTM and CDR2 ANQGSEA. The CDR3 runs to 18 residues. The CDR3 DNA follows: TGCAGCGTTGAAGGACTATCGGTAGCGCGAGTCAGGACAGATACGCAGTATTTT. It encodes CSVEGLSVARVRTDTQYF.

V is TRBV29-1 and J is TRBJ2-2; 8 nucleotides line up with TRBD2. Germline V lookup: CDR1 SQVTM, CDR2 ANQGSEA. There are 16 residues in the CDR3. Trimming cost V 4 bases and J 5 bases; bases outside gene matches: 12. Written as DNA, the CDR3 is TGCAGCGTTGGGTTTTTGAGCGGGAGCTTTACCGGGGAGCTGTTTTTT. Protein product: CSVGFLSGSFTGELFF.

Here the CDR3 reads CASSPFLAGMEETQYF. The CDR3 DNA is TGTGCCAGCAGTCCCTTCCTAGCGGGAATGGAGGAGACCCAGTACTTC. This rearrangement joins TRBV27 to TRBJ2-5; TRBD2 agrees at 9 bases. Germline trimming cut 5 bases from V and 5 bases from J; bases unmatched to any gene: 12. The CDR3 extends over 16 amino acids. The V gene's germline CDR1 is MNHEY and CDR2 SMNVEV (reference sequence).

The genes are TRBV6-5 and TRBJ2-3; 10 positions agree with TRBD2. J gave up 11 bases and V 4 bases, and 3 bases lay outside the gene matches. Germline V lookup: CDR1 MNHEY, CDR2 SVGAGI. The CDR3 has 12 amino acids. CDR3 residues: CASSSERGGQYF. In nucleotides, the CDR3 is TGTGCCAGCAGTTCAGAGCGGGGGGGGCAGTATTTT.

V gene TRBV16 combines with J gene TRBJ1-2; the D is unclear. Germline assignment: CDR1 KGHSY and CDR2 FQNENV. The CDR3 is 13 residues long. V was pared by 3 bases and J by 9 bases, with 14 bases between. CDR3 nucleotides: TGTGCCAGCAGCCATCGTACCCAGGATCGCTACACCTTC. This sequence encodes CASSHRTQDRYTF. The full variable domain, in which reference TRBV16 and TRBJ1-2 provide the parts outside the CDR3, is GEEVAQTPKHLVRGEGQKAKLYCAPIKGHSYVFWYQQVLKNEFKFLISFQNENVFDETGMPKERFSAKCLPNSPCSLEIQATKLEDSAVYFCASSHRTQDRYTFGSGTRLTVV.

This clone was seen a few times. The chain has TRBV5-4 and TRBJ2-7; 8 positions match TRBD2. J was trimmed by 5 bases and V by 2 bases; bases with no gene match: 3. The germline gives CDR1 SGHNT, CDR2 YYREEE (reference sequence). This CDR3 contains 13 residues. DNA of the CDR3: TGTGCCAGCAGCTTAGCGGGAGAAGACGAGCAGTACTTC. Its translation: CASSLAGEDEQYF.

This clone was detected once. The chain has TRBV5-1 and TRBJ1-3; D is ambiguous. This CDR3 region has 11 residues. Germline CDR1 reads SGHRS; CDR2 reads YFSETQ. V lost 2 bases and J lost 11, with 8 bases in between. CDR3 sequence (DNA): TGCGCCAGCAGCTTTCTGTCCGCCATATATTTT. Residues: CASSFLSAIYF.

This chain joins TRBV6-4 and TRBJ2-7; 7 bases match TRBD2. With V trimmed by 3 bases and J by 2 bases, 7 bases remained unmatched. This CDR3 is 15 amino acids long. Per the germline V gene, CDR1 is MRHNA and CDR2 is SNTAGT. CDR3 region: CASSENSGGTYEQYF. CDR3 in DNA: TGTGCCAGCAGTGAAAATTCGGGGGGAACCTACGAGCAGTACTTC.

As to this clone: This same CDR3 is encoded by further DNA sequences in the sample. The chain has TRBV6-5 and TRBJ2-2; TRBD2 matches 11 bases. Germline V CDR1 and CDR2: MNHEY, SVGAGI. There are 16 residues in the CDR3. The V gene end was trimmed by 0 bases and the J gene end by 4 bases; junction bases not matched to a gene: 1. CDR3 residues: CASSYSTSGSTGELFF. The CDR3 coding sequence is TGTGCCAGCAGTTACTCCACTAGCGGGAGCACCGGGGAGCTGTTTTTT.

The chain has TRBV19 and TRBJ1-3; D gene uncertain. CDR3 size: 13 residues. Looked up from germline, CDR1 is LNHDA and CDR2 is SQIVND (reference sequence). Trimming shortened V by 7 bases and J by 0 bases, and 7 bases separated the two germline ends. The CDR3: CASIPSSGNTIYF. In DNA, the CDR3 is TGTGCCAGTATCCCGAGCTCTGGAAACACCATATATTTT.

The chain joins TRBV7-9 to TRBJ2-1; 7 bases are shared with TRBD2. CDR1 and CDR2 (germline): SEHNR, FQNEAQ (reference sequence). J gave up 2 bases and V 4 bases, and 5 bases lay outside the gene matches. The CDR3 totals 15 residues. The CDR3 spells CASSSGGSTYNEQFF. CDR3 nucleotides: TGTGCCAGCAGCTCCGGCGGGAGTACCTACAATGAGCAGTTCTTC. The whole variable domain, remainder taken from reference TRBV7-9 and TRBJ2-1, is DTGVSQNPRHKITKRGQNVTFRCDPISEHNRLYWYRQTLGQGPEFLTYFQNEAQLEKSRLLSDRFSAERPKGSFSTLEIQRTEQGDSAMYLCASSSGGSTYNEQFFGPGTRLTVL.

This sequence joins TRBV11-2 and TRBJ2-1; 15 nucleotides match TRBD2. Germline V lookup: CDR1 SGHAT, CDR2 FQNNGV. The trim removed 3 bases at V and 8 bases at J, leaving 8 bases unmatched. This CDR3 region has 17 residues. The CDR3 is CASSLGLAGGGGDEQFF. The CDR3 DNA follows: TGTGCCAGCAGCTTGGGACTAGCGGGAGGAGGCGGGGATGAGCAGTTCTTC.

This clone appeared a few times. The chain links TRBV5-6 to TRBJ2-7; 14 bases match TRBD2. Germline CDR1 reads SGHDT; CDR2 reads YYEEEE. The trim removed 0 bases at V and 3 bases at J, leaving 5 bases unmatched. This CDR3 is 17 amino acids long. The CDR3 DNA follows: TGTGCCAGCAGCTTGGAGCTGACTAGCGGGGGGGTCTACGAGCAGTACTTC. It encodes CASSLELTSGGVYEQYF.

About this clone itself: This same CDR3 is encoded by further DNA sequences in the sample. The chain combines TRBV5-1 with TRBJ2-3; 10 positions agree with TRBD1. CDR3 length equals 15 residues. Germline trimming cut 4 bases from V and 1 base from J; bases unmatched to any gene: 3. Germline V lookup: CDR1 SGHRS, CDR2 YFSETQ. CDR3: CASSPGQGGTDTQYF. CDR3 coding DNA: TGCGCCAGCAGCCCCGGACAGGGGGGCACAGATACGCAGTATTTT.